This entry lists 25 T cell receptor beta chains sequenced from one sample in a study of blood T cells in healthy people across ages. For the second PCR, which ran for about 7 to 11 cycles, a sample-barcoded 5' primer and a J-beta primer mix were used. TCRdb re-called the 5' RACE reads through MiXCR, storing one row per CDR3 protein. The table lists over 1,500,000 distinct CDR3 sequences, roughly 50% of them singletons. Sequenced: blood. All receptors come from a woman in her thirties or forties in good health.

The CDR3 loop is CASSLEGQTWGYTF. The CDR3 DNA reads TGCGCCAGCAGCTTGGAGGGACAGACGTGGGGCTACACCTTC. The V and J genes are TRBV5-1 and TRBJ1-2, with TRBD1 matching 7 bases. The ends lost 0 bases at V and 8 bases at J; junction bases unmatched: 7. There are 14 residues in the CDR3. Germline V gene data show CDR1 as SGHRS and CDR2 as YFSETQ. The whole variable domain, filled in from reference TRBV5-1 and TRBJ1-2, reads KAGVTQTPRYLIKTRGQQVTLSCSPISGHRSVSWYQQTPGQGLQFLFEYFSETQRNKGNFPGRFSGRQFSNSRSEMNVSTLELGDSALYLCASSLEGQTWGYTFGSGTRLTVV.

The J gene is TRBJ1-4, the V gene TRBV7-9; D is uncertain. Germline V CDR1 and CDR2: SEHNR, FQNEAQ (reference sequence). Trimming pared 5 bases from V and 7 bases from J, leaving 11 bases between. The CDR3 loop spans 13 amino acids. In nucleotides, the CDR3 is TGTGCCAGCAGCCTAGAGGACGGTGAAAAACTGTTTTTT. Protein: CASSLEDGEKLFF.

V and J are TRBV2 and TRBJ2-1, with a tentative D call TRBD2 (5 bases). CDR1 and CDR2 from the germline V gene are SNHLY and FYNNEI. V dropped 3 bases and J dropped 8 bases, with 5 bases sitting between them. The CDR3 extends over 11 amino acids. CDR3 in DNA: TGTGCCAGCAGTGAGGAGGATGAGCAGTTCTTC. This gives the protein CASSEEDEQFF.

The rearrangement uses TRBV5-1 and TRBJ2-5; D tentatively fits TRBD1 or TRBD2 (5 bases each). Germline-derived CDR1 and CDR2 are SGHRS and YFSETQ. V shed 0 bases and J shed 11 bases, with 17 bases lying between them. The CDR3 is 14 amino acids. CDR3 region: CASSLAGLGNEQYF. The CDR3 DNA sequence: TGCGCCAGCAGCTTGGCAGGGCTCGGGAATGAGCAGTACTTC.

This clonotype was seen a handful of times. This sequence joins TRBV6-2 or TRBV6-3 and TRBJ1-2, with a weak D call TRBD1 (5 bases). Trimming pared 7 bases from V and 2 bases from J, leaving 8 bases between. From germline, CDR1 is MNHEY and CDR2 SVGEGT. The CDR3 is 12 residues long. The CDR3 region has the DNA TGTGCCAGCACCGACAGAAACTATGGCTACACCTTC. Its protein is CASTDRNYGYTF.

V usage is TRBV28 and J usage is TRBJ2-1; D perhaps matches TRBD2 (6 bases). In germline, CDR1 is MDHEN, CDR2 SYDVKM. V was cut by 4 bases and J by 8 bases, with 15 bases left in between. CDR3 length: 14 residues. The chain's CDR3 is CASSSPREADEQFF. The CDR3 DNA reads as TGTGCCAGCAGTTCACCCAGGGAGGCGGATGAGCAGTTCTTC.

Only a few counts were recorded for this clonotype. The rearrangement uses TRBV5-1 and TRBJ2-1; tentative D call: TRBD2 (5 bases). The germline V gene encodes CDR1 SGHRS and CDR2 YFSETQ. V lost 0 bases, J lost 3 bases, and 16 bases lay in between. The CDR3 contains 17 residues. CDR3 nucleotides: TGCGCCAGCAGCTTGGCCGGGGTGGCAGCTTTCTACAATGAGCAGTTCTTC. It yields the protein CASSLAGVAAFYNEQFF.

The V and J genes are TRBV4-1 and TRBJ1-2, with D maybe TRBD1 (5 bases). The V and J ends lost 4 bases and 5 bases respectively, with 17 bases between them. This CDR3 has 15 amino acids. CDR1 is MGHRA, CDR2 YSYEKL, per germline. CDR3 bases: TGCGCCAGCAGCCCCTCCCCCGGGGGGGAGTATGGCTACACCTTC. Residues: CASSPSPGGEYGYTF.

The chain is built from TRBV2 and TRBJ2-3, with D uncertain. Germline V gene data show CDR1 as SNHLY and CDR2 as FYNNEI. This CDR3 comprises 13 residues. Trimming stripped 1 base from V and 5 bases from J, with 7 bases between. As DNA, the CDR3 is TGTGCCAGCAGTGAAGAGATCCGAGATACGCAGTATTTT. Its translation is CASSEEIRDTQYF.

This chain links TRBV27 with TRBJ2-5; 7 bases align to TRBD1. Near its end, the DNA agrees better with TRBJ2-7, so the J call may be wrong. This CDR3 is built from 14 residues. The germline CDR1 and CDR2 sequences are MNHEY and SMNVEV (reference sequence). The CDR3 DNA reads TGTGCCAGCAGACCTTCCCGACAGGGCCACGAGCAGTACTTC. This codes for CASRPSRQGHEQYF.

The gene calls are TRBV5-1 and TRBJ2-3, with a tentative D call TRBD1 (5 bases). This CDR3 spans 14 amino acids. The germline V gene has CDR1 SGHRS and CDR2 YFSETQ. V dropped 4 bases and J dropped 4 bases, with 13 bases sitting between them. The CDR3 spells CASSLIDSPDTQYF. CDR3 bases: TGCGCCAGCAGCCTGATAGACAGCCCAGATACGCAGTATTTT.

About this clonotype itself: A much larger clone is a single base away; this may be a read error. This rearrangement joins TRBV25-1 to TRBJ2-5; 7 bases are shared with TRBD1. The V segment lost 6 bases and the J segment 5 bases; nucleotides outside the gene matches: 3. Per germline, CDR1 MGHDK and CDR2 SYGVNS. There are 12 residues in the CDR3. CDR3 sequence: CASRETGETQYF. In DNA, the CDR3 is TGTGCCAGCAGAGAGACAGGGGAGACCCAGTACTTC.

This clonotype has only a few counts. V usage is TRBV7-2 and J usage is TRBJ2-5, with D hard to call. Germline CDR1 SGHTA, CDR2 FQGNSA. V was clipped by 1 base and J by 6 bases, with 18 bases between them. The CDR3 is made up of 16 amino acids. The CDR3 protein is CASSLDIVLGSQTQYF. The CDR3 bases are TGTGCCAGCAGCTTAGACATCGTATTAGGGTCGCAGACCCAGTACTTC. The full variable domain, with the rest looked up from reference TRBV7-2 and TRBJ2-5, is GAGVSQSPSNKVTEKGKDVELRCDPISGHTALYWYRQSLGQGLEFLIYFQGNSAPDKSGLPSDRFSAERTGGSVSTLTIQRTQQEDSAVYLCASSLDIVLGSQTQYFGPGTRLLVL.

CDR3 protein: CSASHRAQRRNTEAFF. The CDR3 DNA sequence: TGCAGTGCTAGTCATAGGGCCCAGCGGAGGAACACTGAAGCTTTCTTT. The chain joins TRBV20-1 to TRBJ1-1, with no clear D. Germline V gene data show CDR1 as DFQATT and CDR2 as SNEGSKA (reference sequence). The V gene lost 3 bases and the J gene lost 1 base, with 18 bases spanning the gap. CDR3 length: 16 residues.

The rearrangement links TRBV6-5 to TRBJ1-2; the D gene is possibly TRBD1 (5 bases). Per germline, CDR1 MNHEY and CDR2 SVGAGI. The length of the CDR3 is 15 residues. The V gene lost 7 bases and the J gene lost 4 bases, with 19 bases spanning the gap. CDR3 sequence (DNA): TGTGCCAGCACCGGGACGCCACCAAACCCCTATGGCTACACCTTC. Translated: CASTGTPPNPYGYTF.

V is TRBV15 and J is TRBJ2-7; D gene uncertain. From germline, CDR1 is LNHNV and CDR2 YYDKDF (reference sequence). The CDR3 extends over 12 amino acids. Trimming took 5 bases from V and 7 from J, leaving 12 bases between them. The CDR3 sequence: CATSRTGEEQYF. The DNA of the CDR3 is TGTGCCACCAGCCGTACCGGTGAAGAGCAGTACTTC.

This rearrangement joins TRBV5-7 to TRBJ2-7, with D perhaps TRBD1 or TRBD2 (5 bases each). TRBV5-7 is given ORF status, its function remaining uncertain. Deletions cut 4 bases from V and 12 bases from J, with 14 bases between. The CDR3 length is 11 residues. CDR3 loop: CASSTRDPLYF. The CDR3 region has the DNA TGTGCCAGCAGCACTCGGGACCCTCTGTACTTC.

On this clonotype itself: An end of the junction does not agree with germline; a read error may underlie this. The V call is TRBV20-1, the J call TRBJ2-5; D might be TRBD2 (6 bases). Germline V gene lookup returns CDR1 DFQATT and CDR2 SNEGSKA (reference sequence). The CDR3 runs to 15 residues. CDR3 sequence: CSARDRGGVQETQYF. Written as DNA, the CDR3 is TGTAGTGCTAGAGATCGGGGCGGGGTACAAGAGACCCAGTACTTC.

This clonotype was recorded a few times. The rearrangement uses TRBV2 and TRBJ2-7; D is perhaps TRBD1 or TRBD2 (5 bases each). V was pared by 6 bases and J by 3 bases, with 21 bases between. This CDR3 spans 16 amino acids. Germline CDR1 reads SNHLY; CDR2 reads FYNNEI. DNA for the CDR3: TGTGCCAGCAGCCATGCAGAGGGGAGAAGCGACTACGAGCAGTACTTC. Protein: CASSHAEGRSDYEQYF.

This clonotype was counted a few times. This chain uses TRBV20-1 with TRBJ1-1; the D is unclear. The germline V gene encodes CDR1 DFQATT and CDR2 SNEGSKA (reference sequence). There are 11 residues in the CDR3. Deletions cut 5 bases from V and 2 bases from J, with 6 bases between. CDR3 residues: CSALVNTEAFF. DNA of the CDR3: TGCAGTGCTTTGGTCAACACTGAAGCTTTCTTT.

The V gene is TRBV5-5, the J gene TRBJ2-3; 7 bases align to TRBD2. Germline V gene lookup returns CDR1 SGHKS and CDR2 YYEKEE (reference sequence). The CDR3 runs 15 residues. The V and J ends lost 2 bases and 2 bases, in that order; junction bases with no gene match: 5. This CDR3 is CASSFGLELTDTQYF. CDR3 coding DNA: TGTGCCAGCAGCTTCGGACTAGAACTCACAGATACGCAGTATTTT.

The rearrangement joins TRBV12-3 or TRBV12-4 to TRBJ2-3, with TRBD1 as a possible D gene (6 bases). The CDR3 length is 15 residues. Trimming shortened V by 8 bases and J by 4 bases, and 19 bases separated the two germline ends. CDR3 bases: TGTGCCAGCGGACCGTTTGGGGGCCGCGCAGATACGCAGTATTTT. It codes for CASGPFGGRADTQYF.

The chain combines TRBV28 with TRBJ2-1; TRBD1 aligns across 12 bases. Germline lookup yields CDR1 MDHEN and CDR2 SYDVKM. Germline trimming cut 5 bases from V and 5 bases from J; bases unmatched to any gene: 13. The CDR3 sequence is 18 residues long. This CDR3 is CASSPPFWDRGLDNEQFF. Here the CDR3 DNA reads TGTGCCAGCAGTCCTCCTTTTTGGGACAGGGGGCTGGACAATGAGCAGTTCTTC.

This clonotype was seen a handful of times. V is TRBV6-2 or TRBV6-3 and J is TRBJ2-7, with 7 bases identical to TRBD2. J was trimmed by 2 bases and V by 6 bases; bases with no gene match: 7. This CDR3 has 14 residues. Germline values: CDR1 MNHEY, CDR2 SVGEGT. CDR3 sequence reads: CASRERDYTYEQYF. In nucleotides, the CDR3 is TGTGCCAGCAGGGAAAGGGACTACACCTACGAGCAGTACTTC.

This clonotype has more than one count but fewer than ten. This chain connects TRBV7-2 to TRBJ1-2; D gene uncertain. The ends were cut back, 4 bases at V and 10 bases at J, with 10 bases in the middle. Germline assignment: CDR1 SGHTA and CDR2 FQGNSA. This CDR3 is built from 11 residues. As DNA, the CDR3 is TGTGCCAGCAGCTCCGAGGTTGACTACACCTTC. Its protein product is CASSSEVDYTF. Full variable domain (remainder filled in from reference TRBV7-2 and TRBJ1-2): GAGVSQSPSNKVTEKGKDVELRCDPISGHTALYWYRQSLGQGLEFLIYFQGNSAPDKSGLPSDRFSAERTGGSVSTLTIQRTQQEDSAVYLCASSSEVDYTFGSGTRLTVV.